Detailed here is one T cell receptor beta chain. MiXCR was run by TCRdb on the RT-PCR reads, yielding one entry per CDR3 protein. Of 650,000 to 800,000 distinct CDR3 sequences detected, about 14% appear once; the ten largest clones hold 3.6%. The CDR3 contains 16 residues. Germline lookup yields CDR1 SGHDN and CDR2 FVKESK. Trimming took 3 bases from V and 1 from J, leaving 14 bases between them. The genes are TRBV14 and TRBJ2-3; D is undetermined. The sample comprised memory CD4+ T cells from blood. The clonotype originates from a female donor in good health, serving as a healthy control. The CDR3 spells CASSHFQPPRTDTQYF. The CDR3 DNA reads TGTGCCAGCAGCCATTTCCAACCCCCTCGCACAGATACGCAGTATTTT.